The text below deals with one TCR beta chain. The antigen remains unidentified. The data were obtained in a study of monozygotic twins with inflammatory bowel disease. The V gene's germline CDR1 is LNHDA and CDR2 SQIVND (reference sequence). CDR3 length: 17 amino acids. TCRdb reprocessed the 5' RACE reads and keeps a single row for each CDR3 protein, giving no DNA. The sample shows about 330,000 distinct CDR3 sequences, and approximately 2% sits with its ten largest clones. Sampling involved one blood draw (roughly 2.5 ml) for every donor. Study-level points and caveats: IBD patients shared fewer clonotypes with other individuals than healthy twins, especially patients with disease activity signs.

The sample taken for sequencing was blood. The TCR originated in a human donor with ulcerative colitis or Crohn's disease, or a healthy co-twin of an affected twin (not recorded which). The V and J genes are TRBV19 and TRBJ1-5; TCRdb gives TRBD1 as the D gene, but with no DNA this cannot be confirmed. CDR3 residues: CASSIDRGQLFPQPQHF.